This entry concerns a single T cell receptor beta chain. This clone was recorded a few times. Its cognate antigen has yet to be identified. Per-base quality was not reported, and no clone a single base away is much larger than it. This entry is derived from a study of beta chain features in type 1 diabetes (dated by TCRdb to between 2017 and 2018). At the level of the whole study: Mean age, gender distribution, total cell number and subset yield were not different between patients and healthy donors. Across all samples, approximately 100 million sorted cells were examined, and cell number per subset correlated strongly with RNA yield. In the study, TCRB repertoires of sorted circulating CD4+ T cell subsets from recently diagnosed type 1 diabetes patients were compared with those of matched healthy donors. Naive and central memory subsets were obtained from all 30 or so donors, but regulatory and stem cell-like memory subsets were isolated from only 8 patients and roughly eight healthy donors. Overall study results and their limits: Patients with type 1 diabetes made fewer insertions and deleted more nucleotides at VDJ recombination sites, implying thymic rearrangement abnormalities. Naive, central memory and regulatory TCRB repertoires appeared to be more similar among patients than among healthy donors. In all four CD4+ subsets, TCRB CDR3 length was moderately but significantly shorter in type 1 diabetes patients. Because cDNA was sequenced instead of genomic DNA, highly expressing activated cells could be over-represented, though the groups showed no difference in activation or CD3 levels. PCR may preferentially amplify shorter templates, but because patient and control samples were amplified and corrected together, any resulting skew would affect both groups equally. Because small numbers of individuals were included in the HLA sub-analyses, any influence of HLA type on TCRB rearrangement was left unresolved.

Each donor gave one peripheral blood draw, averaging roughly 100 mL, which was collected into heparinised tubes. A BD FACSAria II was used to sort naive, central memory, regulatory and stem cell-like memory CD4+ T cells with a panel that included CD45RO, CCR7, CD25, CD127, CD95 and CD27. All sorted populations exceeded 95% purity. PBMCs were separated immediately by Lymphoprep density gradient centrifugation and were stained directly, without being cultured. So that batch effects would be minimized, each experiment stained and sorted samples in pairs, pairing one healthy donor with one patient. All of the isolated RNA was reverse transcribed with the High Capacity cDNA Reverse Transcription Kit, so expressed TCRB transcripts were sequenced. Deep immunoSEQ sequencing was applied to naive, central memory and regulatory T cell samples, giving an average of roughly 3.5 million total reads per sample. After sorted cells were lysed in RLT buffer, RNA was extracted with DNase-treated RNeasy Micro or Mini kits, with the choice depending on cell number. Each cell subset was processed separately to prevent cross-contamination, with patient and healthy donor samples processed together. TCRB sequences were amplified from cDNA with the immunoSEQ multiplex PCR, producing 87-bp fragments spanning the CDR3 region. Amplicons were sequenced on the Illumina HiSeq platform. As for the authors' bioinformatics: PCR bias was corrected computationally using synthetic template baselines, and reads within Hamming distance 2 were collapsed, with unmergeable singletons discarded. Reads were aligned against IMGT so that V, D and J genes, CDR3 length and insertions or deletions at six rearrangement sites could be assigned. Clonotype counts were normalized to sorted cell number within each subset before computing true diversity and Gini coefficients with the tcR R package. The overlap coefficient, calculated on TCRB nucleotide sequences, was used to measure repertoire sharing. Out-of-frame TCRB sequences from naive cells were analyzed to stand in for the pre-selection repertoire. In TCRdb, the immuneACCESS table is reduced to in-frame sequences with V and J assigned. These tables do not hold every clone; where another copy was compared, an unresolved V gene accounts for under half, and the others remain unexplained. The V and J calls and the clone size are those of that table, but D and trimming were determined from the DNA. In this sample the table shows 680,000 or so clones, 13% of which occur a single time. The ten largest clones add up to about 0.02% of the sample.

The CDR3 holds 15 amino acids from the cysteine to the phenylalanine. Only the CDR3 portion is preserved as DNA: 45 bases, with reading frame beginning at the first base. The specimen sequenced was naive CD4+ T cells from blood. Sample cell subset or site, as interpreted from the label and publication: true naive CD4+ T cells. This TCR derives from a man younger than 35 with type 1 diabetes. The chain is assembled from TRBV12-2 and TRBJ2-6. TRBV12-2 is recorded as a pseudogene. The CDR3 in this case is CASRLAPPQANVLTF. The DNA sequence follows: TGTGCAAGTCGCTTAGCCCCACCCCAGGCCAACGTCCTGACTTTC.